This T cell receptor (beta chain) originates from a study of blood T cells in healthy people across ages. This clonotype was seen at least ten times. Every donor contributed roughly 10 milliliters of peripheral blood by blood draw. Germline CDR1 reads MNHEY; CDR2 reads SVGAGI. The CDR3 totals 15 residues. Between the trimmed V and J ends, which lost 0 bases and 1 base, there was a span of 9 bases. A sample-barcoded 5' primer and a J-beta primer mix were used in a second PCR of roughly 7 to 12 cycles. TCRdb re-called the 5' RACE reads through MiXCR, storing one row per CDR3 protein. The sample records about 650,000 distinct CDR3 sequences, less than 40% being singletons.

The TCR comes from a woman aged 80 or over in good health. V usage is TRBV6-5 and J usage is TRBJ2-5, with a possible D match to TRBD1 (5 bases). The material sequenced was blood. CDR3 sequence (DNA): TGTGCCAGCAGTTACTCGTCGACAGCCCAAGAGACCCAGTACTTC. Amino acids: CASSYSSTAQETQYF.